Detailed here is one T cell receptor (beta chain). Generated by immunoSEQ multiplex PCR, the TCRdb table keeps only in-frame clones and is missing some. Here the sample spans about 190,000 clones, about 81% being singletons. Trimming left V 0 bases short and J 0 bases short, with 7 bases between. This CDR3 comprises 14 residues. Germline V gene sequence: CDR1 SGHRS, CDR2 YFSETQ. This sample is drawn from a study of blood T cell repertoires in COVID-19. At the level of the study: COVID-19 samples, acute and convalescent, were from the United States, Italy and Spain. T cells, B-cell-depleted T cells, or PBMCs supplied cDNA or gDNA.

This clonotype originated in a man aged 25-45 years with active or convalescent COVID-19. Sequenced input: peripheral blood. The rearrangement joins TRBV5-1 to TRBJ2-7; TRBD2 is a possible D gene (5 bases). CDR3: CASSLGGLSYEQYF. CDR3 nucleotide sequence: TGCGCCAGCAGCTTGGGAGGGCTCTCCTACGAGCAGTACTTC.